Following are 14 T cell receptor beta chains from one sample sequenced in a study of T cell repertoires in cytomegalovirus infection. TCRdb reprocessed the reads via MiXCR and lists one record per CDR3 protein. In the table there are more than 350,000 distinct CDR3 sequences, 25% to 40% of which are singletons. Sequencing was done on a sample of PBMCs. The receptors derive from a human donor in good health (CMV status not recorded). Some clones in this sample may be carry-over from other donors' samples.

This clonotype was picked up a small number of times. The V gene is TRBV10-3, the J gene TRBJ1-1; TRBD1 is a possible D gene (6 bases). The CDR3 is 13 amino acids. Germline CDR1 is ENHRY and CDR2 is SYGVKD. Trimming pared 8 bases from V and 5 bases from J, leaving 15 bases between. For the CDR3, the DNA is TGTGCCATCGCGACGGGGGCTGAGACTGAAGCTTTCTTT. This codes for CAIATGAETEAFF.

In its sample, this clonotype was seen a few times. The chain uses TRBV19 and TRBJ1-5; no reliable D call. The V gene lost 6 bases and the J gene lost 3 bases, with 15 bases spanning the gap. The CDR3 runs 15 residues. CDR1 is LNHDA, CDR2 SQIVND, per germline (reference sequence). The CDR3 DNA follows: TGTGCCAGTAGCATCCGTCCGACATACAATCAGCCCCAGCATTTT. Its translation: CASSIRPTYNQPQHF.

V usage is TRBV5-6 and J usage is TRBJ2-2, with a possible D match to TRBD1 (6 bases). The V gene lost 1 base and the J gene lost 0 bases, with 7 bases spanning the gap. CDR1 and CDR2 (germline): SGHDT, YYEEEE. This CDR3 comprises 15 residues. The CDR3 nucleotides are TGTGCCAGCAGCTTGTACAGGGCGAACACCGGGGAGCTGTTTTTT. It codes for CASSLYRANTGELFF.

This CDR3 is CASSFDPYNEQFF. The CDR3 DNA reads as TGTGCCAGCAGTTTCGACCCATACAATGAGCAGTTCTTC. The J gene is TRBJ2-1, the V gene TRBV12-3 or TRBV12-4; D remains ambiguous. V lost 3 bases and J 4 bases, leaving 7 bases between the germline ends. This CDR3 has 13 residues.

This clonotype showed up just a few times. V gene TRBV7-2 combines with J gene TRBJ1-6; no clear D gene. V lost 2 bases and J lost 10, with 18 bases in between. The CDR3 contains 16 residues. Germline CDR1 and CDR2: SGHTA and FQGNSA. CDR3 coding DNA: TGTGCCAGCAGCTTACTCGGTGACGGTTTAGGCTCACCCCTCCACTTT. Translated, it gives CASSLLGDGLGSPLHF.

The chain couples TRBV7-2 to TRBJ2-5; D uncertain. Germline V gene lookup returns CDR1 SGHTA and CDR2 FQGNSA. This CDR3 comprises 15 residues. V was pared by 0 bases and J by 4 bases, with 12 bases between. The DNA of the CDR3 is TGTGCCAGCAGCTTAGCGCCAGATTTTCGAGAGACCCAGTACTTC. It translates to CASSLAPDFRETQYF. Supplemented by reference TRBV7-2 and TRBJ2-5, the full variable domain reads GAGVSQSPSNKVTEKGKDVELRCDPISGHTALYWYRQSLGQGLEFLIYFQGNSAPDKSGLPSDRFSAERTGGSVSTLTIQRTQQEDSAVYLCASSLAPDFRETQYFGPGTRLLVL.

This clonotype was recorded many times. The chain has TRBV12-3 or TRBV12-4 and TRBJ1-5; unclear D gene. CDR3 length: 10 amino acids. Deletions cut 8 bases from V and 7 bases from J, with 6 bases between. The DNA for the CDR3 is TGTGCCAGCGGGTGGCAGCCCCAGCATTTT. This codes for CASGWQPQHF.

A few counts support this clonotype. The J gene is TRBJ2-2, the V gene TRBV24-1; tentatively, D is TRBD1 (5 bases). The germline gives CDR1 KGHDR, CDR2 SFDVKD. The CDR3 runs to 16 residues. V lost 4 bases, J lost 3 bases, and 14 bases lay in between. The CDR3 region is CATSEGTRQYTGELFF. CDR3 in DNA: TGTGCCACCAGTGAGGGAACCCGACAGTACACCGGGGAGCTGTTTTTT.

This chain links TRBV4-3 with TRBJ1-2, with a possible D match to TRBD1 (5 bases). The CDR3 is 17 residues long. Germline CDR1 and CDR2: LGHNA and YSLEER. Trimming removed 0 bases from V and 0 bases from J, with 14 bases in between. The DNA of the CDR3 is TGCGCCAGCAGCCAAGAATTGGGGGAGAAGGCTAACTATGGCTACACCTTC. The encoded protein is CASSQELGEKANYGYTF.

The V and J genes are TRBV14 and TRBJ2-5; D uncertain. Germline V gives CDR1 SGHDN, CDR2 FVKESK. This CDR3 spans 14 amino acids. V was pared by 0 bases and J by 2 bases, with 7 bases between. The CDR3 here is CASSQDRTQETQYF. CDR3 in DNA: TGTGCCAGCAGCCAAGATCGTACGCAAGAGACCCAGTACTTC.

This clonotype was seen many times. A read error may account for a junction end that differs from germline. The V call is TRBV6-1, the J call TRBJ2-5; 13 bases are shared with TRBD2. This CDR3 spans 18 amino acids. In germline, CDR1 is MNHNS, CDR2 SASEGT. In nucleotides, the CDR3 is TGTGCCAGCACTGAAGGGTATACTAGCGGGGGGGCCCTGGAGACCCAGTACTTC. Translating it yields CASTEGYTSGGALETQYF.

This clonotype was found a few times. The chain uses TRBV5-1 and TRBJ1-6; the D is unclear. The CDR3 consists of 16 residues. Trimming left V 0 bases short and J 6 bases short, with 13 bases between. Per the germline V gene, CDR1 is SGHRS and CDR2 is YFSETQ. The chain's CDR3 is CASSLGVATINSPLHF. Written as DNA, the CDR3 is TGCGCCAGCAGCTTGGGAGTCGCTACCATTAATTCACCCCTCCACTTT.

The chain recombines TRBV7-4 with TRBJ1-5; D ambiguous. Germline assignment: CDR1 SGHVT and CDR2 SQSDAQ. V lost 0 bases and J lost 3, with 6 bases in between. The CDR3 is made up of 14 amino acids. Written as DNA, the CDR3 is TGTGCCAGCAGCTTAGCCTCCCACAATCAGCCCCAGCATTTT. Residues: CASSLASHNQPQHF.

The V gene is TRBV19, the J gene TRBJ1-1; D uncertain. Germline CDR1 and CDR2: LNHDA and SQIVND (reference sequence). The ends were cut back, 7 bases at V and 3 bases at J, with 12 bases in the middle. This CDR3 contains 13 residues. For the CDR3, the DNA is TGTGCCAGTATCACAGAATCGTACACTGAAGCTTTCTTT. This gives the protein CASITESYTEAFF.